The T cell receptor beta chain under discussion was sequenced for a study of response to subunit inactivated influenza vaccine. Study-level results: New T cells are recruited in small numbers by each seasonal influenza vaccination, according to the authors' suggestion.

To note about this clonotype: Antigen: not known.

TCRdb recomputed calls from the RT-PCR reads with MiXCR, one row per CDR3 protein. The sample lists more than 150,000 distinct CDR3 sequences, about 9% occurring once. This TCR was recovered from a middle-aged man who received an inactivated influenza vaccine. The sequencing here drew on non-naive T cells sorted from PBMCs, taken on the day of vaccination.

For the CDR3, the DNA is TGTGCCAGCAGTCCAAGGACGACCGGGTTGCTGTTTTTT. Its protein product is CASSPRTTGLLFF. The V and J genes are TRBV27 and TRBJ2-2; D remains unclear. The CDR3 spans 13 residues. Germline V CDR1 and CDR2: MNHEY, SMNVEV (reference sequence). Deletions cut 5 bases from V and 13 bases from J, with 17 bases between.